What follows are 19 T cell receptor beta chains derived from one specimen sequenced in a study of PD-L1 blockade in urothelial cancer. Data came from immunoSEQ multiplex PCR; TCRdb stores just in-frame clones and leaves some out. The sample has about 100,000 clones, about 89% seen once. This sample comprised PBMCs, obtained around atezolizumab (anti-PD-L1) treatment. The receptor set was obtained from a woman aged 80 or over with urothelial cancer.

This chain joins TRBV7-9 and TRBJ2-1; 9 bases match TRBD2. V dropped 1 base and J dropped 2; count of bases not matched to a gene: 12. The germline V gene encodes CDR1 SEHNR and CDR2 FQNEAQ (reference sequence). CDR3 length: 19 amino acids. This chain's CDR3 is CASSLEGFGASGAYNEQFF. The CDR3 DNA reads TGTGCCAGCAGCTTAGAAGGGTTTGGGGCTAGCGGGGCCTACAATGAGCAGTTCTTC.

The chain combines TRBV6-5 with TRBJ1-3, with D maybe TRBD1 (5 bases). The germline V and J ends were trimmed by 0 bases and 11 bases, with 8 bases remaining between them. This CDR3 region has 12 residues. Germline V gene lookup returns CDR1 MNHEY and CDR2 SVGAGI. The CDR3 nucleotides read TGTGCCAGCAGTTACTCGGAGGGGCCCATATATTTT. This sequence encodes CASSYSEGPIYF.

The chain is built from TRBV7-6 and TRBJ2-5; 9 bases line up with TRBD2. The CDR3 spans 17 residues. J was trimmed by 1 base and V by 1 base; bases with no gene match: 7. CDR1 and CDR2 (germline): SGHVS, FNYEAQ. CDR3: CASSLGRLAGFQETQYF. CDR3 DNA: TGTGCCAGCAGCTTAGGGCGGCTAGCGGGATTCCAAGAGACCCAGTACTTC.

This chain uses TRBV5-8 with TRBJ2-1; the D gene is possibly TRBD1 (5 bases). The CDR3 is 13 residues long. Per the germline V gene, CDR1 is SGHTS and CDR2 is YDEGEE. V shed 9 bases and J shed 5 bases, with 15 bases lying between them. The CDR3 protein is CAILQQGHNEQFF. CDR3 bases: TGTGCCATCCTCCAGCAGGGTCACAATGAGCAGTTCTTC. Drawing the rest from reference TRBV5-8 and TRBJ2-1, the complete variable domain is EAGVTQSPTHLIKTRGQQATLRCSPISGHTSVYWYQQALGLGLQFLLWYDEGEERNRGNFPPRFSGRQFPNYSSELNVNALELEDSALYLCAILQQGHNEQFFGPGTRLTVL.

The V and J genes are TRBV30 and TRBJ1-2, with a weak D call TRBD1 (6 bases). V lost 2 bases, J lost 4 bases, and 11 bases lay in between. CDR3 length: 13 amino acids. Germline V gene lookup returns CDR1 GTSNPN and CDR2 SVGIG (reference sequence). The CDR3 bases are TGTGCCTGGAGTTCCGGCAGGGGCTATGGCTACACCTTC. Translating gives CAWSSGRGYGYTF.

V is TRBV29-1 and J is TRBJ1-2; 9 nucleotides agree with TRBD1. CDR1 is SQVTM, CDR2 ANQGSEA, per germline. Trimming removed 4 bases from V and 4 bases from J; junction bases left unmatched: 4. The CDR3 covers 13 residues. The chain's CDR3 is CSVVGQGIYGYTF. In nucleotides, the CDR3 is TGCAGCGTTGTGGGACAGGGCATCTATGGCTACACCTTC.

Regarding this clone: Other DNA sequences in the same sample also yield this CDR3. CDR3 nucleotide sequence: TGTGCCAGCAGAGGACAGGGGGTCTACGAGCAGTACTTC. This codes for CASRGQGVYEQYF. The chain joins TRBV6-5 to TRBJ2-7, with 10 positions matching TRBD1. CDR1 is MNHEY, CDR2 SVGAGI, per germline. V shed 6 bases, J shed 3 bases, and the junction held 2 bases outside the gene matches. CDR3 length: 13 residues.

The V gene is TRBV29-1, the J gene TRBJ2-1, with TRBD1 identical over 10 bases. V shed 6 bases, J shed 4 bases, and the junction held 12 bases outside the gene matches. Looked up from germline, CDR1 is SQVTM and CDR2 is ANQGSEA. The CDR3 extends over 16 amino acids. Here the CDR3 reads CSVTGGWVAEYNEQFF. CDR3 nucleotides: TGCAGCGTGACAGGGGGCTGGGTAGCGGAGTACAATGAGCAGTTCTTC.

This chain joins TRBV30 and TRBJ2-3; D may be TRBD2 (8 bases). Trimming shortened V by 3 bases and J by 7 bases, and 14 bases separated the two germline ends. The CDR3 runs to 13 residues. CDR1 GTSNPN and CDR2 SVGIG come from the germline V gene (reference sequence). The CDR3 spells CAWSGGDSHTQYF. The CDR3 DNA reads as TGTGCCTGGAGCGGGGGGGACAGTCATACGCAGTATTTT.

This chain connects TRBV6-6 to TRBJ2-3; 10 bases match TRBD2. The CDR3 loop spans 15 amino acids. Per germline, CDR1 MNHNY and CDR2 SVGAGI (reference sequence). V lost 2 bases to trimming and J lost 4 bases; unmatched junction nucleotides: 3. This CDR3 reads CASSYVLAGADTQYF. The CDR3 nucleotides read TGTGCCAGCAGTTACGTGCTAGCGGGAGCAGATACGCAGTATTTT.

This clone was detected only once. The chain is built from TRBV28 and TRBJ2-7, with TRBD2 matching over 8 bases. The junction had 4 bases not matched to a gene; V was cut back by 3 bases and J by 3 bases. CDR1 is MDHEN and CDR2 is SYDVKM in the germline V gene. CDR3 size: 14 residues. CDR3 sequence reads: CASSFRGGDYEQYF. The CDR3, as DNA: TGTGCCAGCAGTTTTCGGGGGGGCGACTACGAGCAGTACTTC.

This chain joins TRBV9 and TRBJ2-7; TRBD2 matches at 8 bases. The CDR3 is made up of 16 amino acids. With 2 bases clipped from V and 3 bases from J, the junction kept 10 bases outside the gene matches. Looked up from germline, CDR1 is SGDLS and CDR2 is YYNGEE. CDR3 bases: TGTGCCAGCAGCGTGAAAGCGGGAGCGGGGTTCTACGAGCAGTACTTC. Protein product: CASSVKAGAGFYEQYF.

This rearrangement joins TRBV6-1 to TRBJ2-1, with 7 positions matching TRBD1. Germline V gives CDR1 MNHNS, CDR2 SASEGT. V gave up 0 bases and J gave up 9 bases; unmatched junction bases: 11. CDR3 length: 16 residues. In nucleotides, the CDR3 is TGTGCCAGCAGTGAAGCGACGAAGGGGGCCCCGGGTGAGCAGTTCTTC. Its protein product is CASSEATKGAPGEQFF.

The rearrangement joins TRBV19 to TRBJ1-3, with D possibly matching TRBD1 (5 bases). This CDR3 is built from 15 residues. Germline CDR1 LNHDA, CDR2 SQIVND (reference sequence). Trimming stripped 5 bases from V and 0 bases from J, with 11 bases between. The CDR3 reads CASSPRQLSGNTIYF. The CDR3 DNA sequence: TGTGCCAGTAGTCCCAGACAGCTCTCTGGAAACACCATATATTTT.

This chain joins TRBV5-5 and TRBJ2-5, with 9 bases fitting TRBD1. Unmatched junction bases numbered 8, after V lost 4 bases and J lost 4 bases. CDR3 length: 15 amino acids. Germline CDR1 SGHKS, CDR2 YYEKEE (reference sequence). CDR3 in amino acids: CASSLGDRAGETQYF. In nucleotides, the CDR3 is TGTGCCAGCAGCCTAGGGGACAGGGCAGGAGAGACCCAGTACTTC.

This clone has more than one count but fewer than ten. CDR3 protein: CASSLGTSGRHEQYF. DNA of the CDR3: TGTGCCAGCAGCTTAGGTACTAGCGGGAGGCACGAGCAGTACTTC. This chain connects TRBV11-2 to TRBJ2-7; the match to TRBD2 covers 12 bases. This CDR3 region has 15 residues. The germline CDR1 and CDR2 sequences are SGHAT and FQNNGV. J gave up 5 bases and V 1 base, and 3 bases lay outside the gene matches.

The chain employs TRBV6-1 and TRBJ2-4; D is perhaps TRBD2 (5 bases). The length of the CDR3 is 17 residues. The V and J ends lost 2 bases and 0 bases respectively, with 14 bases between them. CDR1 is MNHNS and CDR2 is SASEGT in the germline V gene. DNA of the CDR3: TGTGCCAGCAGTGAAAATGCGGGTGGGCTAGCCAAAAACATTCAGTACTTC. It encodes CASSENAGGLAKNIQYF.

The chain carries TRBV30 and TRBJ2-5; D not resolved. In germline, CDR1 is GTSNPN, CDR2 SVGIG (reference sequence). The V gene lost 3 bases and the J gene lost 5 bases, with 7 bases spanning the gap. This CDR3 comprises 11 residues. CDR3: CAWRRRETQYF. In DNA form, the CDR3 reads TGTGCCTGGAGACGCCGGGAGACCCAGTACTTC.

The V call is TRBV9, the J call TRBJ1-1; D remains unclear. Per the germline V gene, CDR1 is SGDLS and CDR2 is YYNGEE. Trimming took 0 bases from V and 1 from J, leaving 4 bases between them. CDR3 length: 13 amino acids. The CDR3 DNA is TGTGCCAGCAGCGTAGACGGGAACACTGAAGCTTTCTTT. Protein sequence: CASSVDGNTEAFF.